The rows below give T cell receptor beta chains drawn from one sample of a study of OX40 agonist ivuxolimab in advanced cancers. Some clones are missing from TCRdb's copy, which holds only in-frame ones; the method was immunoSEQ multiplex PCR. The data hold about 69,000 clones, with about 80% observed a single time. Sequencing was performed on CD4+ or CD8+ T cells sorted from blood, taken in a trial of the OX40 agonist ivuxolimab. These receptors came from an adult with an advanced solid tumor such as melanoma, head and neck, liver or kidney cancer. CDR3s include the opening cysteine and the closing phenylalanine or tryptophan. Each record gives: D gene, clone size, V gene, J gene, CDR3 protein, CDR3 DNA. A D gene is named only where the DNA matches it firmly. Rows give clone size only sometimes, using once, few, many, or a class for an expanded clone.

-	-	TRBV15	TRBJ2-2	CATSRDRSGGELFF	TGTGCCACCAGCAGAGACCGATCGGGCGGGGAGCTGTTTTTT
TRBD1	-	TRBV7-2	TRBJ1-3	CASSLGGTARNTIYF	TGTGCCAGCAGCTTAGGTGGGACAGCTCGGAACACCATATATTTT
TRBD2	-	TRBV10-1	TRBJ2-1	CASSTLAGAGDEQFF	TGCGCCAGCAGTACCCTAGCGGGGGCCGGCGATGAGCAGTTCTTC
-	-	TRBV18	TRBJ1-1	CASSESNGAEAFF	TGTGCCAGCTCAGAATCAAACGGGGCTGAAGCTTTCTTT
-	few	TRBV10-3	TRBJ2-3	CAIKGSYSTDTQYF	TGTGCCATCAAGGGGTCCTATAGCACAGATACGCAGTATTTT
-	-	TRBV5-1	TRBJ2-7	CASSLGSGGTSGSYEQYF	TGCGCCAGCAGCTTGGGGTCTGGGGGGACATCCGGCTCCTACGAGCAGTACTTC
-	-	TRBV27	TRBJ1-4	CASRPRGWEKLFF	TGTGCCAGCAGGCCCAGGGGCTGGGAAAAACTGTTTTTT
TRBD1	few	TRBV19	TRBJ2-7	CASSIGTGGSYEQYF	TGTGCCAGTAGTATAGGGACAGGGGGCTCCTACGAGCAGTACTTC
TRBD2	-	TRBV18	TRBJ2-5	CASSRMAGGPETQYF	TGTGCCAGCTCACGCATGGCGGGAGGGCCGGAGACCCAGTACTTC
-	-	TRBV27	TRBJ2-7	CASSPRTESYEQYF	TGTGCCAGCAGTCCTCGGACAGAATCCTACGAGCAGTACTTC
-	-	TRBV2	TRBJ2-5	CASSIREETQYF	TGTGCCAGCAGTATCAGGGAAGAGACCCAGTACTTC
TRBD2	-	TRBV11-2	TRBJ2-2	CASSSGLAGVTGELFF	TGTGCCAGCAGCTCTGGACTAGCGGGAGTCACCGGGGAGCTGTTTTTT
TRBD2	-	TRBV5-6	TRBJ2-3	CASSRIRLTGTSGTDTQYF	TGTGCCAGCAGCCGTATTCGATTGACCGGGACTAGCGGCACAGATACGCAGTATTTT
TRBD2	-	TRBV27	TRBJ2-3	CASKRGRREASTDTQYF	TGTGCCAGTAAGAGAGGGCGGCGGGAGGCAAGCACAGATACGCAGTATTTT
TRBD1	-	TRBV27	TRBJ1-6	CASRAAEGTGSSYNSPLHF	TGTGCCAGTAGGGCCGCCGAAGGGACAGGAAGCTCCTATAATTCACCCCTCCACTTT
TRBD1	-	TRBV28	TRBJ1-3	CASQGVRGSSGNTIYF	TGTGCCAGCCAGGGGGTAAGGGGCAGCTCTGGAAACACCATATATTTT
-	-	TRBV19	TRBJ2-1	CASSTGLTDEQFF	TGTGCCAGTAGTACGGGACTTACGGATGAGCAGTTCTTC
-	-	TRBV9	TRBJ2-3	CASSVGRADTQYF	TGTGCCAGCAGCGTAGGAAGGGCAGATACGCAGTATTTT
-	few	TRBV30	TRBJ2-1	CARSGGDEQFF	TGTGCCCGATCCGGGGGCGATGAGCAGTTCTTC
TRBD1	-	TRBV7-2	TRBJ1-1	CASTLLQGDTEAFF	TGTGCCAGCACCCTTTTACAGGGGGACACTGAAGCTTTCTTT
-	few	TRBV5-6	TRBJ2-7	CASSLGTLPKYF	TGTGCCAGCAGCTTGGGTACACTACCGAAATACTTC
-	-	TRBV4-1	TRBJ2-3	CASSQDRPFTDTQYF	TGCGCCAGCAGCCAAGACCGTCCCTTCACAGATACGCAGTATTTT
TRBD1	once	TRBV7-3	TRBJ1-2	CASSPRTGYGYTF	TGTGCCAGCAGCCCCCGGACAGGGTATGGCTACACCTTC
-	-	TRBV5-1	TRBJ2-1	CASSYGEVQFF	TGCGCCAGCAGCTATGGGGAGGTGCAGTTCTTC
TRBD2	-	TRBV6-6	TRBJ2-3	CASSPSGYTDTQYF	TGTGCCAGCAGCCCTAGCGGTTACACAGATACGCAGTATTTT
TRBD2	-	TRBV2	TRBJ2-3	CANSGGSSTDTQYF	TGTGCCAACTCGGGGGGATCTAGCACAGATACGCAGTATTTT
TRBD2	-	TRBV5-1	TRBJ2-7	CASSLSSGRGSYEQYF	TGCGCCAGCAGCCTTTCTAGCGGGAGGGGTTCCTACGAGCAGTACTTC
TRBD1	few	TRBV4-1	TRBJ1-4	CASSRDRVSNEKLFF	TGCGCCAGCAGCCGGGACAGGGTCAGTAATGAAAAACTGTTTTTT
-	few	TRBV7-2	TRBJ1-5	CASSLEQGLNQPQHF	TGTGCCAGCAGCTTAGAACAGGGCCTCAATCAGCCCCAGCATTTT
-	few	TRBV28	TRBJ2-2	CASLRGNTGELFF	TGTGCCTCACTTCGGGGGAACACCGGGGAGCTGTTTTTT
TRBD2	-	TRBV5-1	TRBJ2-1	CASSPRLAVGSYNEQFF	TGCGCCAGCAGCCCACGACTAGCGGTTGGGTCCTACAATGAGCAGTTCTTC
-	-	TRBV30	TRBJ2-5	CAWSGGIAEETQYF	TGTGCCTGGAGTGGGGGGATAGCGGAAGAGACCCAGTACTTC
-	-	TRBV19	TRBJ1-1	CASSQRVAVEGAFF	TGTGCCAGTAGCCAAAGAGTCGCCGTAGAAGGTGCTTTCTTT
-	-	TRBV19	TRBJ2-2	CASSRLGELFF	TGTGCCAGTAGTCGACTCGGGGAGCTGTTTTTT
-	-	TRBV27	TRBJ2-6	CASSLWGSGANVLTF	TGTGCCAGCAGTTTATGGGGGAGTGGGGCCAACGTCCTGACTTTC
-	-	TRBV19	TRBJ1-5	CASSIGGRSNQPQHF	TGTGCCAGTAGTATAGGGGGTAGGAGCAATCAGCCCCAGCATTTT
TRBD1	-	TRBV30	TRBJ1-2	CAGGQGVNYGYTF	TGTGCCGGAGGACAGGGAGTAAACTATGGCTACACCTTC